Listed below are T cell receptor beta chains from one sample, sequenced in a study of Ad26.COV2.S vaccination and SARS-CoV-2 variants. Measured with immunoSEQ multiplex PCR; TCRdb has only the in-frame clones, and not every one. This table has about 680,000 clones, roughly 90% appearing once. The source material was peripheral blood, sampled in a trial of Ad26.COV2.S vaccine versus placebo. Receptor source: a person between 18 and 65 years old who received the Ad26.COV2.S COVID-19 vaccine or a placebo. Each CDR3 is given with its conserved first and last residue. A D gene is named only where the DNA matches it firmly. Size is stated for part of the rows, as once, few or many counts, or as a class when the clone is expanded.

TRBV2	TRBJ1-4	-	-	TGTGCCAGCAGTGAAGGGAGGACAGCAAGACTGTTTTTT	CASSEGRTARLFF
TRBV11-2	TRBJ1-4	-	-	TGTGCCAGCAGCTTGGGGTTTCAGTCAAAACTGTTTTTT	CASSLGFQSKLFF
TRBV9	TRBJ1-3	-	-	TGTGCCAGCAGCGGAGGGAACACCATATATTTT	CASSGGNTIYF
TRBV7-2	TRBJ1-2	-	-	TGTGCCAGCAGCTTCCGGGGCACCGGGAACACCTTC	CASSFRGTGNTF
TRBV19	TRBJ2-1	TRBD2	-	TGTGCCAGTAGTAGCCGGACTAGCGGGAGCCACAATGAGCAGTTCTTC	CASSSRTSGSHNEQFF
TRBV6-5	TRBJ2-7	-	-	TGTGCCAGCTATGGGCCGACGGCAAGCTCCTACGAGCAGTACTTC	CASYGPTASSYEQYF
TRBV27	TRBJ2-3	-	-	TGTGCCAGTCAGCCGAGTGGGGAGAGCACAGATACGCAGTATTTT	CASQPSGESTDTQYF
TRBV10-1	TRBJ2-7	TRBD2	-	TGCGCCAGCAGTGATCCGCGCTCTAGCGGGAGGGACGAGCAGTACTTC	CASSDPRSSGRDEQYF
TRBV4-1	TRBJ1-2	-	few	TGCGCCAGCAGCCAAGAGAGACAAGTTAACTATGGCTACACCTTC	CASSQERQVNYGYTF
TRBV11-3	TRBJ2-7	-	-	TGTGCCAGCAGCTTAGACGGGGTCCACGAGCAGTACTTC	CASSLDGVHEQYF
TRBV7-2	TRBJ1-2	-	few	TGTGCCATCATCCTGGGCGACAGACAGAATAGAGGCTACACCTTC	CAIILGDRQNRGYTF
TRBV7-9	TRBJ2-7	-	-	TGTGCCAGCAGCCCCTCACGCTACGAGCAGTACTTC	CASSPSRYEQYF
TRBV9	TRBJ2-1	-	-	TGTGCCAGCAGCCCGAGGGGGGGGACCTACAATGAGCAGTTCTTC	CASSPRGGTYNEQFF
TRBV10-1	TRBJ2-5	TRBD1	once	TGCGCCAGCAGTGAGACTACCGGGACAGGGGCGCGATTGTACCAAGAGACCCAGTACTTC	CASSETTGTGARLYQETQYF
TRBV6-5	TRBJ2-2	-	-	TGTGCCAGCACCCACGGGGAGGCCTACACCGGGGAGCTGTTTTTT	CASTHGEAYTGELFF
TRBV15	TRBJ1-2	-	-	TGTGCCACCAGCACCCGGCCGGGTCCCGGGGGCTACACCTTC	CATSTRPGPGGYTF
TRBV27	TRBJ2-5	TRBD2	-	TGTGCCAGCAGTCGGCTAGCGGGGAGCCAGCAAGAGACCCAGTACTTC	CASSRLAGSQQETQYF
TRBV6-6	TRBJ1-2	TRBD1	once	TGTGCCAGCAGTACGGGACAGGCCTATGGCTACACCTTC	CASSTGQAYGYTF
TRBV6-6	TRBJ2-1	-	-	TGTGCCACGGCGGTCAATGAGCAGTTCTTC	CATAVNEQFF
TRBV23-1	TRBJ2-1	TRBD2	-	TGCGCCAGCAGTCAATCTACTGACTCCAGCGGGGCGTACAATGAGCAGTTCTTC	CASSQSTDSSGAYNEQFF
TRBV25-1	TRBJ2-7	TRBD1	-	TGTGCCAGCAGCGACAGGGTAGATGAGCAGTACTTC	CASSDRVDEQYF
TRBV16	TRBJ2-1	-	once	TGTGCCAGCAGCCAAGGGCAGGGAGGATACAATGAGCAGTTCTTC	CASSQGQGGYNEQFF
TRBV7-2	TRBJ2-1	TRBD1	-	TGTGCCAGCAGCTTACTGACAGGGGGCAGGAATGAGCAGTTCTTC	CASSLLTGGRNEQFF
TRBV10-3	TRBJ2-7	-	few	TGTGCCATCATGAGTACCTACGAGCAGTACTTC	CAIMSTYEQYF
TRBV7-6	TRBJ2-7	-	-	TGTGCCAGCAGCATCCCGGGGAGGGGACATTACGAGCAGTACTTC	CASSIPGRGHYEQYF
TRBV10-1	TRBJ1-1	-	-	TGCGCCAGCAGTAGGGGGGGACCGGACACTGAAGCTTTCTTT	CASSRGGPDTEAFF
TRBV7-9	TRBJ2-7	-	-	TGTGCCAGCAGCGATGGGGTTTCCTACGAGCAGTACTTC	CASSDGVSYEQYF
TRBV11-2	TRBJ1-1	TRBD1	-	TGTGCCAGCAGCCGACGGACAGGGGCGGTTGACACTGAAGCTTTCTTT	CASSRRTGAVDTEAFF
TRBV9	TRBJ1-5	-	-	TGTGCCAGCAGCGTAGGTCAGATAAATCAGCCCCAGCATTTT	CASSVGQINQPQHF
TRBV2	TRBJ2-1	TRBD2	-	TGTGCCAGCAGTGAAGGTCTAGCGGGGATCCATGAGCAGTTCTTC	CASSEGLAGIHEQFF
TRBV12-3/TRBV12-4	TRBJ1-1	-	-	TGTGCCAGCTCCCCCCGACAGCGCGCTGAAGCTTTCTTT	CASSPRQRAEAFF
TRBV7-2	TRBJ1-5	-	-	TGTGCCAGCAGCATCGGACAGCTCAATCAGCCCCAGCATTTT	CASSIGQLNQPQHF
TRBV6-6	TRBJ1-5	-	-	TGTGCCAGCAGTTACGGGGGGACGAATCAGCCCCAGCATTTT	CASSYGGTNQPQHF
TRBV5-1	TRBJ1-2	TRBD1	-	TGCGCCAGCAGCTTGGGGCAGCCCGGGACAGGGGATGGCTACACCTTC	CASSLGQPGTGDGYTF
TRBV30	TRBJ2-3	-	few	TGTGCCTGGGGGGGGCACCGGGGTAGTACAGATACGCAGTATTTT	CAWGGHRGSTDTQYF
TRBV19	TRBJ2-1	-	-	TGTGCCACTGGAGACTATGACAATGAGCAGTTCTTC	CATGDYDNEQFF
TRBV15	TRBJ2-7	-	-	TGTGCCACCAGCAGAGATCGGGCAGGGTCCTACGAGCAGTACTTC	CATSRDRAGSYEQYF
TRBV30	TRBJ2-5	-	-	TGTGCCTGGAGTTCGATTTCAGAGACCCAGTACTTC	CAWSSISETQYF
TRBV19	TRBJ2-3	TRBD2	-	TGTGCCAGTAGTATAGATGCCGCTCGTCCAGCGGGAGGGCCGAGAGATACGCAGTATTTT	CASSIDAARPAGGPRDTQYF
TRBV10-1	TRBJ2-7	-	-	TGCGCCAGCAGTGAGTCGACGGGTGTTTCGAACCAGCAGTACTTC	CASSESTGVSNQQYF
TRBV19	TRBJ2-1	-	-	TGTGCCAGTAGTATGAGTAGCTCCTACAATGAGCAGTTCTTC	CASSMSSSYNEQFF
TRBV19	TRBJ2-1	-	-	TGTGCCAGTAGTATGCAAACTAGCTCTTACAATGAGCAGTTCTTC	CASSMQTSSYNEQFF
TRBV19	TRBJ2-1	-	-	TGTGCCAGTAGTATAGAGTTGGGTGGAAGCTACAATGAGCAGTTCTTC	CASSIELGGSYNEQFF
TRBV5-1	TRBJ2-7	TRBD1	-	TGCGCCAGTGCGCCCAAATCAGGGGGCTCGCGGGAGCAGTACTTC	CASAPKSGGSREQYF
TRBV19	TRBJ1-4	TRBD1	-	TGTGCCAGTAGTGGCTATGGACAGGTCCCCAATGAAAAACTGTTTTTT	CASSGYGQVPNEKLFF
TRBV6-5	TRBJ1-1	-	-	TGTGCCAGCAGTTACGGTCAGGCGCTCGAAGCTTTCTTT	CASSYGQALEAFF